This T cell receptor beta chain came from a study of blood T cells in healthy people across ages. Study-wide points: Any changes in expanded clonotypes were possibly confounded, as donor CMV status remained unknown. Aged donors had fewer naive CD4+ cells and lower diversity than long-lived donors. In older individuals, TCR beta diversity per million T cells was lower, falling roughly linearly with age.

V shed 0 bases and J 3 bases; nucleotides not matched to a gene: 10. CDR3 size: 17 residues. Germline loops: CDR1 SGHRS, CDR2 YFSETQ. Together with a sample-barcoded 5' primer, a J-beta primer mix was included in a second PCR lasting 7 to 11 cycles. TCRdb used MiXCR to reprocess the 5' RACE reads, holding one entry per CDR3 protein. The sample has approximately 1,100,000 distinct CDR3 sequences; 35% to 55% are singletons. This clonotype came up a few times. The antigen is unknown. The TCR originated in a woman aged 60-75 years in good health. Material: blood. The gene calls are TRBV5-1 and TRBJ2-7, with 9 bases that match TRBD2. CDR3 DNA: TGCGCCAGCAGCTTGGTTAGTAGAACTAGCGGGTTCTACGAGCAGTACTTC. Amino acid sequence: CASSLVSRTSGFYEQYF.